Sequencing of this T cell receptor (beta chain) was carried out in a study of T-cell memory formation after mild COVID-19. Study-wide results and caveats: Contracting CD4+ clones sat mainly in CM and EM; CD8+ in EMRA.

TCRdb re-derived calls from the 5' RACE reads in MiXCR, one entry per CDR3 protein. This table has 530,000 or so distinct CDR3 sequences, 15% to 20% appearing once. At least ten counts were recorded for this clonotype. The antigen is not known. Germline V gene sequence: CDR1 SEHNR, CDR2 FQNEAQ (reference sequence). CDR3 length: 15 residues. V lost 2 bases and J 2 bases, leaving 11 bases between the germline ends. The source is an adult woman who had mild COVID-19 (a few samples of this study predate the infection). Cell type and time point are not known. The sample was PBMCs or a T cell subset sorted from them (not recorded which). V is TRBV7-9 and J is TRBJ2-3, with D maybe TRBD2 (5 bases). The DNA of the CDR3 is TGTGCCAGCAGCTTATTGGGAGTGGACACAGATACGCAGTATTTT. Protein product: CASSLLGVDTDTQYF.